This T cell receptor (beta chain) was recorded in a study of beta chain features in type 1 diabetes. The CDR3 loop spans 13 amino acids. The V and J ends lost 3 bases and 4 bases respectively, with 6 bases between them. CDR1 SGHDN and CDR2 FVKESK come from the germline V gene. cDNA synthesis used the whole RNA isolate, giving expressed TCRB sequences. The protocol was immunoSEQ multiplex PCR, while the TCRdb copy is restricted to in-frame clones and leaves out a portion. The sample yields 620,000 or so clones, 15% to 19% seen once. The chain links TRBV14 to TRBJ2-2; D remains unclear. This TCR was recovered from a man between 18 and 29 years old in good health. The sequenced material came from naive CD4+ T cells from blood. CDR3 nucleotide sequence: TGTGCCAGCAGCCAGGCGAGCACCGGGGAGCTGTTTTTT. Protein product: CASSQASTGELFF. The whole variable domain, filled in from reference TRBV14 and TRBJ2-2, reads EAGVTQFPSHSVIEKGQTVTLRCDPISGHDNLYWYRRVMGKEIKFLLHFVKESKQDESGMPNNRFLAERTGGTYSTLKVQPAELEDSGVYFCASSQASTGELFFGEGSRLTVL.